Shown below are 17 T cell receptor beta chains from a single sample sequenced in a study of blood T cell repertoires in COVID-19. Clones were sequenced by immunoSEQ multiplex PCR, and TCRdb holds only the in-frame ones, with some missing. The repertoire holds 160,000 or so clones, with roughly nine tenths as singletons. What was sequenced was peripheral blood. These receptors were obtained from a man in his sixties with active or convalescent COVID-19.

CDR3 region: CASSRTGTSGRAIQETQYF. The CDR3 DNA follows: TGCGCCAGCAGCAGGACCGGGACTAGCGGGAGGGCCATCCAAGAGACCCAGTACTTC. The rearrangement joins TRBV5-1 to TRBJ2-5; 16 nucleotides align to TRBD2. Looked up from germline, CDR1 is SGHRS and CDR2 is YFSETQ. J gave up 1 base and V 4 bases, and 10 bases lay outside the gene matches. This CDR3 contains 19 residues.

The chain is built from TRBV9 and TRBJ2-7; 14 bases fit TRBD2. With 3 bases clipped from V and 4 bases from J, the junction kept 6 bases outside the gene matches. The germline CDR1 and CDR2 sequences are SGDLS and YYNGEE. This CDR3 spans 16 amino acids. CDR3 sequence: CASSEGGTSGRYEQYF. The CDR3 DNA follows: TGTGCCAGCAGCGAGGGGGGGACTAGCGGGAGATACGAGCAGTACTTC.

The CDR3 loop reads CASSQGINQPQHF. For the CDR3, the DNA is TGTGCCAGTAGCCAGGGGATAAATCAGCCCCAGCATTTT. The chain joins TRBV19 to TRBJ1-5, with D perhaps matching TRBD1 (6 bases). V lost 6 bases and J 4 bases, leaving 10 bases between the germline ends. Per germline, CDR1 LNHDA and CDR2 SQIVND (reference sequence). CDR3 length equals 13 residues.

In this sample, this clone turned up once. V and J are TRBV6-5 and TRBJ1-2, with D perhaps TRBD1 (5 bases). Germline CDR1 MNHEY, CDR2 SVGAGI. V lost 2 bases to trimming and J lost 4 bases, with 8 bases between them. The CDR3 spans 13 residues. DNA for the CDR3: TGTGCCAGCAGTTACGACAGTCTCTATGGCTACACCTTC. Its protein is CASSYDSLYGYTF.

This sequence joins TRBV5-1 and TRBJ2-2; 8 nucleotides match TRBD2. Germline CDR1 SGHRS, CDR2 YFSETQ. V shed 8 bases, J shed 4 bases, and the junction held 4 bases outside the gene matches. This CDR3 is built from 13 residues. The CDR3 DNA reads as TGCGCCAGTAGCGGGACATTCACCGGGGAGCTGTTTTTT. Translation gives CASSGTFTGELFF.

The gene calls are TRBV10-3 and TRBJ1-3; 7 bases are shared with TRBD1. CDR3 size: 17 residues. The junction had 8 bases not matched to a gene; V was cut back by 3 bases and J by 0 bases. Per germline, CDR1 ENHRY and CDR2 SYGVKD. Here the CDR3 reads CAISELLTGTSGNTIYF. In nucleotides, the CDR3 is TGTGCCATCAGTGAACTCCTGACAGGGACCTCTGGAAACACCATATATTTT.

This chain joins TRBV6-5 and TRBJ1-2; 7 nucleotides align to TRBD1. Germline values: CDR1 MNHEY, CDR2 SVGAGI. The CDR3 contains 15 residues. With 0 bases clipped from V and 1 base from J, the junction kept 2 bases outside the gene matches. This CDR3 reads CASSYSTGFNYGYTF. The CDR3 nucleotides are TGTGCCAGCAGTTACTCGACAGGGTTTAACTATGGCTACACCTTC.

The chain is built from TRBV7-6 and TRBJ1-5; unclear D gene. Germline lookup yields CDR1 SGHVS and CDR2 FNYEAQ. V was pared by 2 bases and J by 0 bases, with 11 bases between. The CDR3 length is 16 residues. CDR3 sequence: CASSLSAVASNQPQHF. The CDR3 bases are TGTGCCAGCAGCTTATCTGCCGTAGCTAGCAATCAGCCCCAGCATTTT.

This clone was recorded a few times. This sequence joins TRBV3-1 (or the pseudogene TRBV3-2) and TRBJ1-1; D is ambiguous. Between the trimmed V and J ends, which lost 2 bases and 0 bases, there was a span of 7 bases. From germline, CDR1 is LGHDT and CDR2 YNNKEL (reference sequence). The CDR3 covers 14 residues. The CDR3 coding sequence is TGTGCCAGCAGCCAATTAATAGTGAACACTGAAGCTTTCTTT. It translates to CASSQLIVNTEAFF.

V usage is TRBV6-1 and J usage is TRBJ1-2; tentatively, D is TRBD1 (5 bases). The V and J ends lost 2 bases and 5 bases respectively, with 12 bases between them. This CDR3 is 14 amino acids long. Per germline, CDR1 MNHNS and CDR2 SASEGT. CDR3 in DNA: TGTGCCAGCAGTGAACAGGCAGGGCCGTATGGCTACACCTTC. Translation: CASSEQAGPYGYTF.

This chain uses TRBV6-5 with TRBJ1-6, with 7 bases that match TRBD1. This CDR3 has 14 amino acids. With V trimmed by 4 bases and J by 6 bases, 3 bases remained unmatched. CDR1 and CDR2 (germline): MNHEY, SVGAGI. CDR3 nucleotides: TGTGCCAGCAGTTCTTACAGGGGTAATTCACCCCTCCACTTT. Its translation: CASSSYRGNSPLHF.

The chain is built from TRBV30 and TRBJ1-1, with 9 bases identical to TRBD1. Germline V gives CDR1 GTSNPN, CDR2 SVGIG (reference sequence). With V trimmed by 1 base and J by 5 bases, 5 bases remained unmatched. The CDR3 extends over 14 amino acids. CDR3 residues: CAWSATGGWTEAFF. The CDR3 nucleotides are TGTGCCTGGAGTGCGACAGGGGGGTGGACTGAAGCTTTCTTT.

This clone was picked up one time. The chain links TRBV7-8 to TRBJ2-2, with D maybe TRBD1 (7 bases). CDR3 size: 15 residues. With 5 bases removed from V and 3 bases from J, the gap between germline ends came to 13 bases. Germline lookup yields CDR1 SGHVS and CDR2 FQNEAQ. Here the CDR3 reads CASSPGGTDTGELFF. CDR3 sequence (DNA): TGTGCCAGCAGCCCCGGCGGGACAGACACCGGGGAGCTGTTTTTT.

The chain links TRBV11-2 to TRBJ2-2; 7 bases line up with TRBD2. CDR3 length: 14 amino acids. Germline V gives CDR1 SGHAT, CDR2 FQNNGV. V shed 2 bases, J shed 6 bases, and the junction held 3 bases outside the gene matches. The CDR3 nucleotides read TGTGCCAGCAGCTTAAATCGGGGGGCCGGGGAGCTGTTTTTT. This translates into CASSLNRGAGELFF.

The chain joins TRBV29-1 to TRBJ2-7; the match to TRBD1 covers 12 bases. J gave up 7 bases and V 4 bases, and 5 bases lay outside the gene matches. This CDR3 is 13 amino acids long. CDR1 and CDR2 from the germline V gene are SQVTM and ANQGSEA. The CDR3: CSVVGQGAEEQYF. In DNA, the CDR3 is TGCAGCGTTGTGGGACAGGGGGCAGAGGAGCAGTACTTC.

The CDR3 reads CASRSDRESGYTF. The CDR3 DNA reads TGTGCCAGCAGATCCGACAGGGAATCTGGCTACACCTTC. The chain links TRBV12-3 or TRBV12-4 to TRBJ1-2, with 7 bases identical to TRBD1. Germline trimming cut 6 bases from V and 7 bases from J; bases unmatched to any gene: 8. The CDR3 sequence is 13 residues long.

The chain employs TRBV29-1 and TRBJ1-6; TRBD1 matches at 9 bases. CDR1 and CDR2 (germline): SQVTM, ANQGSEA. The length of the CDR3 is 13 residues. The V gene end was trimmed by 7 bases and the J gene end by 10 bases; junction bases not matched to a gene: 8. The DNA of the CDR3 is TGCAGCGCTAGGACAGGGGACTCCTCACCCCTCCACTTT. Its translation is CSARTGDSSPLHF.